The 15 T cell receptor beta chains presented below share a single source sample, sequenced in a study of human T cells and chemical hapten exposure. Time point noted: pre-sensitization, week 0. Treatment specified: therapeutic diphenylcyclopropenone sensitization with weekly scalp DPC. One entry per CDR3 protein results from TCRdb running MiXCR on the RACE reads. There are more than 300,000 distinct CDR3 sequences in the sample; approximately 5% occur only once, and about 2.5% lies in the top ten. The starting material was whole blood, obtained in connection with sensitization to the hapten diphenylcyclopropenone (DPC). The origin of the receptors is a woman aged 45 to 65 with alopecia areata. Some clones in this sample may be carry-over from other donors' samples.

At least ten counts were recorded for this clonotype. The DNA of the CDR3 is TGTGCCAGCAGCAGGACAGGGCCAGATACGCAGTATTTT. It yields the protein CASSRTGPDTQYF. The rearrangement links TRBV27 to TRBJ2-3, with 8 bases aligning to TRBD1. CDR3 size: 13 residues. After removal of 6 bases from V and 4 bases from J, the junction contained 3 bases not matched to a gene. Germline V gene sequence: CDR1 MNHEY, CDR2 SMNVEV (reference sequence).

This clonotype was seen many times. The V and J genes are TRBV14 and TRBJ2-3; D possibly corresponds to TRBD2 (5 bases). V lost 1 base and J lost 10, with 6 bases in between. The CDR3 sequence is 11 residues long. CDR1 and CDR2 (germline): SGHDN, FVKESK. DNA of the CDR3: TGTGCCAGCAGCCAAGGAGGGCCGCAGTATTTT. This gives the protein CASSQGGPQYF.

The table lists this clonotype with many counts. J is TRBJ1-1 and V is TRBV30, with D maybe TRBD1 (6 bases). The CDR3 covers 14 residues. V was clipped by 0 bases and J by 3 bases, with 11 bases between them. Germline V gene data show CDR1 as GTSNPN and CDR2 as SVGIG (reference sequence). The chain's CDR3 is CAWSVKGVHTEAFF. The DNA for the CDR3 is TGTGCCTGGAGTGTCAAGGGGGTACACACTGAAGCTTTCTTT.

The V call is TRBV2, the J call TRBJ2-1; TRBD2 matches 11 bases. After removal of 6 bases from V and 10 bases from J, the junction contained 8 bases not matched to a gene. The length of the CDR3 is 14 residues. CDR1 and CDR2 (germline): SNHLY, FYNNEI. The CDR3 sequence is CASRVAGGPGEQFF. Written as DNA, the CDR3 is TGTGCCAGCAGAGTAGCGGGAGGGCCGGGGGAGCAGTTCTTC. Full variable domain (missing parts from reference TRBV2 and TRBJ2-1): EPEVTQTPSHQVTQMGQEVILRCVPISNHLYFYWYRQILGQKVEFLVSFYNNEISEKSEIFDDQFSVERPDGSNFTLKIRSTKLEDSAMYFCASRVAGGPGEQFFGPGTRLTVL.

The sample holds many counts of this clonotype. V is TRBV7-2 and J is TRBJ1-5; perhaps TRBD1 as D (5 bases). V dropped 5 bases and J dropped 6 bases, with 11 bases sitting between them. The germline V gene has CDR1 SGHTA and CDR2 FQGNSA. CDR3 length equals 13 residues. The CDR3 loop reads CASSGGFPQPQHF. The CDR3 DNA sequence: TGTGCCAGCAGCGGGGGGTTTCCTCAGCCCCAGCATTTT.

This clonotype appeared many times. The chain is built from TRBV30 and TRBJ2-2; 8 nucleotides align to TRBD1. J gave up 3 bases and V 6 bases, and 15 bases lay outside the gene matches. CDR1 GTSNPN and CDR2 SVGIG come from the germline V gene (reference sequence). The CDR3 extends over 17 amino acids. CDR3 in DNA: TGTGCCTGCCAGGCAGGACAGGGAAGAAAAGACACCGGGGAGCTGTTTTTT. This encodes CACQAGQGRKDTGELFF. The full variable domain, completed using reference TRBV30 and TRBJ2-2, is SQTIHQWPATLVQPVGSPLSLECTVEGTSNPNLYWYRQAAGRGLQLLFYSVGIGQISSEVPQNLSASRPQDRQFILSSKKLLLSDSGFYLCACQAGQGRKDTGELFFGEGSRLTVL.

This clonotype was picked up a small number of times. The chain uses TRBV29-1 and TRBJ2-2; no clear D gene. CDR3 length: 13 residues. V was trimmed by 3 bases and J by 1 base, leaving 6 bases between them. Germline CDR1 SQVTM, CDR2 ANQGSEA. The CDR3 region is CSVEQENTGELFF. CDR3 in DNA: TGCAGCGTTGAGCAGGAGAACACCGGGGAGCTGTTTTTT.

This clonotype has more than one count but fewer than ten. The V and J genes are TRBV9 and TRBJ2-3; D possibly corresponds to TRBD2 (6 bases). V was shortened by 0 bases and J by 1 base, with 9 bases between the two germline ends. Germline V gives CDR1 SGDLS, CDR2 YYNGEE. The CDR3 extends over 15 amino acids. CDR3 region: CASSVEGLGTDTQYF. The CDR3 region has the DNA TGTGCCAGCAGCGTAGAGGGACTGGGCACAGATACGCAGTATTTT.

The chain is built from TRBV27 and TRBJ2-1; 8 positions match TRBD2. The V segment lost 11 bases and the J segment 5 bases; nucleotides outside the gene matches: 8. Germline-derived CDR1 and CDR2 are MNHEY and SMNVEV (reference sequence). This CDR3 contains 13 residues. For the CDR3, the DNA is TGTGCCGCGGGATTAGCGGGGAACAATGAGCAGTTCTTC. This translates into CAAGLAGNNEQFF.

There are many counts of this clonotype. The rearrangement uses TRBV5-8 and TRBJ1-5; D might be TRBD1 (5 bases). The CDR3 is made up of 15 amino acids. The V gene lost 4 bases and the J gene lost 0 bases, with 11 bases spanning the gap. Germline V gene sequence: CDR1 SGHTS, CDR2 YDEGEE. CDR3 residues: CASSATVLSNQPQHF. CDR3 in DNA: TGTGCCAGCAGCGCGACAGTTCTTAGCAATCAGCCCCAGCATTTT.

This clonotype was counted at least ten times. The rearrangement joins TRBV6-5 to TRBJ2-1; D is perhaps TRBD1 (6 bases). The germline CDR1 and CDR2 sequences are MNHEY and SVGAGI. The CDR3 is made up of 14 amino acids. The V end was cut by 6 bases, the J end by 2 bases, with 11 bases between. CDR3 DNA sequence: TGTGCCAGCAGCCAGGGGACCCCCTACAATGAGCAGTTCTTC. This encodes CASSQGTPYNEQFF.

This chain uses TRBV20-1 with TRBJ2-3; D is perhaps TRBD2 (6 bases). This CDR3 is 16 amino acids long. CDR1 and CDR2 (germline): DFQATT, SNEGSKA (reference sequence). Trimming cost V 7 bases and J 2 bases, with 22 bases left between them. Here the CDR3 reads CSVPNIAEGPTDTQYF. CDR3 nucleotide sequence: TGCAGTGTTCCAAACATAGCGGAAGGGCCCACAGATACGCAGTATTTT.

This clonotype has at least ten counts. The chain has TRBV11-2 and TRBJ2-5, with TRBD2 identical over 11 bases. Germline V gene sequence: CDR1 SGHAT, CDR2 FQNNGV. This CDR3 is built from 17 residues. V lost 4 bases and J lost 3; bases outside the gene matches: 10. The CDR3 region is CASSSRFSGRAEETQYF. The CDR3 DNA reads TGTGCCAGCAGCTCCCGTTTTAGCGGGAGGGCCGAAGAGACCCAGTACTTC.

This clonotype was seen repeatedly, ten times or more. V is TRBV27 and J is TRBJ1-6; D is unclear. The CDR3 contains 16 residues. Per germline, CDR1 MNHEY and CDR2 SMNVEV (reference sequence). V was trimmed by 3 bases and J by 10 bases, leaving 19 bases between them. The DNA of the CDR3 is TGTGCCAGCAGTTTCGGGGATCTCAAAGGGTCCTCACCCCTCCACTTT. This translates into CASSFGDLKGSSPLHF.

This clonotype came up a few times. CDR3 sequence (DNA): TGTGCCAGCAGTTCCTGGACCGGCTCCTACGAGCAGTACTTC. Its translation is CASSSWTGSYEQYF. The rearrangement joins TRBV6-5 to TRBJ2-7, with D unclear. Germline V gene data show CDR1 as MNHEY and CDR2 as SVGAGI. V lost 4 bases, J lost 0 bases, and 10 bases lay in between. The CDR3 runs 14 residues.